This T cell receptor beta chain was identified in a study of T cell responses to AZD1222 COVID-19 vaccine. Of note for this clone: Its antigen remains unidentified.

V lost 4 bases to trimming and J lost 5 bases, with 12 bases between them. Germline V gene sequence: CDR1 SGHRS, CDR2 YFSETQ. This CDR3 comprises 13 residues. Broader study findings: Of the AZD1222 recipients, only 5 to 7 were seropositive at baseline. Clonal diversity was possibly underestimated, and the donors were mostly white British, with more females. Repertoires in all cases were sampled only once the peak T cell response had passed.

The assay was immunoSEQ multiplex PCR, and TCRdb's table has in-frame clones only and misses some. The sample has about 220,000 clones, 85% to 95% seen once. This chain links TRBV5-1 with TRBJ1-1; the D is unclear. This specimen was peripheral blood, taken on day 0 of MenACWY control vaccination. This clonotype was obtained from an adult in good health. CDR3 amino acids: CASSQEALTEAFF. CDR3 nucleotide sequence: TGCGCCAGCAGCCAGGAGGCCCTAACTGAAGCTTTCTTT.